One sample yielded the 27 T cell receptor beta chains listed below, sequenced in a study of T cells after yellow fever vaccination. TCRdb called the 5' RACE reads again in MiXCR, with one record for every CDR3 protein. This table has 500,000 to 650,000 distinct CDR3 sequences, about 12% appearing once. Sequenced material: PBMCs, taken on the day of the yellow fever booster vaccination. The receptors here all came from a man younger than 45 who received the YFV17D yellow fever vaccine.

This clonotype was counted between two and nine times. The CDR3 DNA reads TGTGCCAGCAGTGCCAGCGGGGGACTAGCGGGAGTTGAGCAGTTCTTC. Translating gives CASSASGGLAGVEQFF. The chain is built from TRBV12-3 or TRBV12-4 and TRBJ2-1; 14 bases match TRBD2. The CDR3 is made up of 16 amino acids. After removal of 5 bases from V and 9 bases from J, the junction contained 9 bases not matched to a gene.

The chain carries TRBV27 and TRBJ2-5; 9 nucleotides agree with TRBD2. Germline CDR1 is MNHEY and CDR2 is SMNVEV (reference sequence). The CDR3 has 16 residues. Unmatched junction bases numbered 12, after V lost 3 bases and J lost 7 bases. CDR3 DNA: TGTGCCAGCAGTTTCATGGGCGGGAGGGCCATGGGGACCCAGTACTTC. As protein: CASSFMGGRAMGTQYF.

This clonotype was counted only a few times. V and J are TRBV28 and TRBJ2-1; no reliable D call. Germline CDR1 reads MDHEN; CDR2 reads SYDVKM. Trimming cost V 8 bases and J 1 base, with 9 bases left between them. This CDR3 contains 13 residues. The CDR3 bases are TGTGCCAGCTGTCTGCTTTCCTACAATGAGCAGTTCTTC. It encodes CASCLLSYNEQFF.

This clonotype was picked up a small number of times. This chain joins TRBV5-1 and TRBJ2-3; D possibly corresponds to TRBD2 (5 bases). CDR1 is SGHRS, CDR2 YFSETQ, per germline. Trimming stripped 2 bases from V and 1 base from J, with 14 bases between. CDR3 length: 16 amino acids. The CDR3 coding sequence is TGCGCCAGCAGCTTAGGAGCGGCCAGCGGCACAGATACGCAGTATTTT. The encoded protein is CASSLGAASGTDTQYF. Full variable domain (outside the CDR3, taken from reference TRBV5-1 and TRBJ2-3): KAGVTQTPRYLIKTRGQQVTLSCSPISGHRSVSWYQQTPGQGLQFLFEYFSETQRNKGNFPGRFSGRQFSNSRSEMNVSTLELGDSALYLCASSLGAASGTDTQYFGPGTRLTVL.

V and J are TRBV12-5 and TRBJ2-2; D is unresolved. The V gene's germline CDR1 is LGHNT and CDR2 FRNRAP. V lost 3 bases, J lost 0 bases, and 5 bases lay in between. This CDR3 contains 14 residues. The CDR3 reads CASGLQANTGELFF. The DNA of the CDR3 is TGTGCTAGTGGTTTACAAGCGAACACCGGGGAGCTGTTTTTT. Looking up the rest from reference TRBV12-5 and TRBJ2-2 gives the full variable domain: DARVTQTPRHKVTEMGQEVTMRCQPILGHNTVFWYRQTMMQGLELLAYFRNRAPLDDSGMPKDRFSAEMPDATLATLKIQPSEPRDSAVYFCASGLQANTGELFFGEGSRLTVL.

This clonotype was detected a few times. The chain employs TRBV5-1 and TRBJ2-1; D is perhaps TRBD1 or TRBD2 (5 bases each). The CDR3 loop spans 15 amino acids. V was shortened by 6 bases and J by 3 bases, with 16 bases between the two germline ends. The germline V gene has CDR1 SGHRS and CDR2 YFSETQ. CDR3 bases: TGCGCCAGCACTGGGGGTAGCGCGAACTACAATGAGCAGTTCTTC. As protein: CASTGGSANYNEQFF.

This clonotype was detected a few times. The CDR3 region has the DNA TGCGCCAGCAGCGCCGGGACTAGTTGGGAGACCCAGTACTTC. Its protein product is CASSAGTSWETQYF. The gene calls are TRBV5-1 and TRBJ2-5; 8 bases are shared with TRBD2. Germline lookup yields CDR1 SGHRS and CDR2 YFSETQ. V shed 4 bases and J 5 bases; nucleotides not matched to a gene: 7. The CDR3 totals 14 residues.

J is TRBJ2-1 and V is TRBV20-1; D ambiguous. Germline-derived CDR1 and CDR2 are DFQATT and SNEGSKA (reference sequence). Deletions cut 2 bases from V and 3 bases from J, with 8 bases between. CDR3 size: 13 residues. The CDR3 loop reads CSARSSDYNEQFF. Here the CDR3 DNA reads TGCAGTGCTAGATCTAGTGACTACAATGAGCAGTTCTTC.

This clonotype turned up a few times. V and J are TRBV20-1 and TRBJ2-3, with no clear D. CDR1 is DFQATT and CDR2 is SNEGSKA in the germline V gene (reference sequence). The CDR3 contains 11 residues. The V end lost 4 bases, the J end lost 4 bases, and 6 bases lay between the germline ends. The CDR3 bases are TGCAGTGCTATAGGGCCAGATACGCAGTATTTT. Translation: CSAIGPDTQYF.

The rearrangement links TRBV18 to TRBJ2-1, with 12 bases fitting TRBD2. The germline V gene encodes CDR1 KGHSH and CDR2 LQKENI. The CDR3 sequence is 15 residues long. J gave up 7 bases and V 4 bases, and 5 bases lay outside the gene matches. The CDR3 spells CASSQPSGRANEQFF. The CDR3 DNA reads TGTGCCAGCTCACAACCTAGCGGGAGGGCTAATGAGCAGTTCTTC. Using reference TRBV18 and TRBJ2-1 for the parts outside the CDR3, the full variable domain is NAGVMQNPRHLVRRRGQEARLRCSPMKGHSHVYWYRQLPEEGLKFMVYLQKENIIDESGMPKERFSAEFPKEGPSILRIQQVVRGDSAAYFCASSQPSGRANEQFFGPGTRLTVL.

This clonotype was picked up a small number of times. V gene TRBV9 combines with J gene TRBJ2-5; D possibly uses TRBD1 or TRBD2 (5 bases each). This CDR3 spans 13 amino acids. The V gene lost 4 bases and the J gene lost 5 bases, with 12 bases spanning the gap. CDR1 is SGDLS, CDR2 YYNGEE, per germline. The CDR3 coding sequence is TGTGCCAGCAGCACTAGACAGTTGGAGACCCAGTACTTC. Translated: CASSTRQLETQYF.

This clonotype was seen a few times. This chain uses TRBV5-1 with TRBJ2-1, with TRBD2 matching over 9 bases. V trimming: 0 bases; J trimming: 4 bases; junction bases outside the gene matches: 5. From germline, CDR1 is SGHRS and CDR2 YFSETQ. The length of the CDR3 is 16 residues. The CDR3 here is CASSLVSGRDYNEQFF. The CDR3 DNA is TGCGCCAGCAGCTTGGTTAGCGGGAGAGATTACAATGAGCAGTTCTTC.

The chain uses TRBV9 and TRBJ2-3; D ambiguous. Germline CDR1 reads SGDLS; CDR2 reads YYNGEE. Trimming stripped 0 bases from V and 2 bases from J, with 4 bases between. The CDR3 contains 13 residues. Here the CDR3 reads CASSVGDTDTQYF. As DNA, the CDR3 is TGTGCCAGCAGCGTAGGAGACACAGATACGCAGTATTTT. Based on the CDR3 plus reference TRBV9 and TRBJ2-3, the full variable domain is DSGVTQTPKHLITATGQRVTLRCSPRSGDLSVYWYQQSLDQGLQFLIQYYNGEERAKGNILERFSAQQFPDLHSELNLSSLELGDSALYFCASSVGDTDTQYFGPGTRLTVL.

The chain recombines TRBV7-2 with TRBJ2-7; weak D call: TRBD1 (7 bases). Trimming removed 3 bases from V and 4 bases from J, with 13 bases in between. This CDR3 region has 14 residues. From germline, CDR1 is SGHTA and CDR2 FQGNSA. The CDR3 is CASSFQTGRYEQYF. DNA for the CDR3: TGTGCCAGCAGCTTCCAGACAGGGAGGTACGAGCAGTACTTC. Supplemented by reference TRBV7-2 and TRBJ2-7, the full variable domain reads GAGVSQSPSNKVTEKGKDVELRCDPISGHTALYWYRQSLGQGLEFLIYFQGNSAPDKSGLPSDRFSAERTGGSVSTLTIQRTQQEDSAVYLCASSFQTGRYEQYFGPGTRLTVT.

This chain connects TRBV29-1 to TRBJ2-3; 8 bases agree with TRBD1. CDR1 and CDR2 (germline): SQVTM, ANQGSEA. The ends lost 4 bases at V and 3 bases at J; junction bases unmatched: 6. The length of the CDR3 is 14 residues. DNA of the CDR3: TGCAGCGTTGCCCGAGACAGGGGAACAGATACGCAGTATTTT. Amino acids: CSVARDRGTDTQYF.

This clonotype came up a few times. CDR3 amino acids: CASTLRRDSQPQHF. CDR3 nucleotide sequence: TGTGCCAGCACCCTAAGGAGGGACAGCCAGCCCCAGCATTTT. The genes are TRBV6-2 or TRBV6-3 and TRBJ1-5, with 7 bases identical to TRBD1. V was clipped by 7 bases and J by 7 bases; unmatched bases: 10. The CDR3 has 14 residues. The V gene's germline CDR1 is MNHEY and CDR2 SVGEGT.

This clonotype appeared a few times. The rearrangement uses TRBV3-1 and TRBJ2-2; 10 bases map to TRBD2. V was clipped by 4 bases and J by 6 bases; unmatched bases: 5. The CDR3 is 15 amino acids. The germline gives CDR1 LGHDT, CDR2 YNNKEL (reference sequence). Written as DNA, the CDR3 is TGTGCCAGCAGCCCACCCGGGACTAGCGCCGGGGAGCTGTTTTTT. Amino acid sequence: CASSPPGTSAGELFF.

The count of this clonotype is one. At one end, the junction sequence differs from germline, possibly due to a read error. This chain joins TRBV11-2 and TRBJ2-3, with D perhaps matching TRBD2 (5 bases). The length of the CDR3 is 18 residues. CDR1 SGHAT and CDR2 FQNNGV come from the germline V gene. CDR3 coding DNA: TGTGCCAGCAGCCCCCCGATTCACCTTATTTCTAGCACAGATACGCTGTATTTT. This translates into CASSPPIHLISSTDTLYF.

J is TRBJ2-2 and V is TRBV7-3; TRBD1 is a possible D gene (5 bases). CDR1 is SGHTA, CDR2 FQGTGA, per germline. Trimming cost V 5 bases and J 5 bases, with 15 bases left between them. This CDR3 comprises 15 residues. This CDR3 reads CASSPTIGATGELFF. The CDR3 region has the DNA TGTGCCAGCAGCCCAACGATTGGGGCTACCGGGGAGCTGTTTTTT.

This chain links TRBV27 with TRBJ1-3; no definite D call. Trimming took 6 bases from V and 8 from J, leaving 14 bases between them. The CDR3 sequence is 13 residues long. Germline CDR1 reads MNHEY; CDR2 reads SMNVEV (reference sequence). CDR3 residues: CASSSREGYTIYF. CDR3 nucleotides: TGTGCCAGCAGCTCGAGGGAGGGATACACCATATATTTT.

This clonotype was detected only a few times. The chain joins TRBV20-1 to TRBJ2-2, with TRBD2 as a possible D gene (6 bases). Germline CDR1 DFQATT, CDR2 SNEGSKA (reference sequence). CDR3 length: 12 amino acids. Deletions cut 6 bases from V and 5 bases from J, with 10 bases between. The CDR3 DNA follows: TGCAGTGCCGACCGGGAGACCGGGGAGCTGTTTTTT. Translating it yields CSADRETGELFF.

The V and J genes are TRBV7-3 and TRBJ1-1; possible D gene TRBD1, 6 bases. With 2 bases removed from V and 4 bases from J, the gap between germline ends came to 14 bases. Germline V CDR1 and CDR2: SGHTA, FQGTGA. CDR3 length equals 15 residues. In nucleotides, the CDR3 is TGTGCCAGCAGCTTACCGAGGGGCAGGGGCACTGAAGCTTTCTTT. It encodes CASSLPRGRGTEAFF.

The J gene is TRBJ2-2, the V gene TRBV5-4, with D hard to call. The CDR3 extends over 14 amino acids. Germline V CDR1 and CDR2: SGHNT, YYREEE (reference sequence). Trimming took off 3 bases at V and 1 base at J, with 7 bases between the two ends. DNA for the CDR3: TGTGCCAGCAGCTCGGGTATGAACACCGGGGAGCTGTTTTTT. It specifies CASSSGMNTGELFF.

V usage is TRBV9 and J usage is TRBJ1-5, with D uncertain. This CDR3 contains 14 residues. Germline CDR1 and CDR2: SGDLS and YYNGEE. Trimming shortened V by 4 bases and J by 7 bases, and 15 bases separated the two germline ends. Here the CDR3 DNA reads TGTGCCAGCAGCCCAGCGGAGGGTCGGCAGCCCCAGCATTTT. Translating it yields CASSPAEGRQPQHF. Complete variable domain (other parts from reference TRBV9 and TRBJ1-5): DSGVTQTPKHLITATGQRVTLRCSPRSGDLSVYWYQQSLDQGLQFLIQYYNGEERAKGNILERFSAQQFPDLHSELNLSSLELGDSALYFCASSPAEGRQPQHFGDGTRLSIL.

This clonotype was seen more than once but under ten times. The chain is built from TRBV20-1 and TRBJ2-7; D possibly corresponds to TRBD2 (6 bases). The V end was cut by 0 bases, the J end by 5 bases, with 20 bases between. The germline gives CDR1 DFQATT, CDR2 SNEGSKA (reference sequence). This CDR3 is 16 amino acids long. The chain's CDR3 is CSARDLEGVRKNEQYF. In nucleotides, the CDR3 is TGCAGTGCTAGAGATTTGGAGGGAGTGAGGAAAAACGAGCAGTACTTC.

This clonotype was picked up a small number of times. The chain joins TRBV28 to TRBJ2-7; D possibly corresponds to TRBD1 (5 bases). V gave up 5 bases and J gave up 3 bases, with 20 bases separating them. This CDR3 comprises 16 residues. The germline V gene encodes CDR1 MDHEN and CDR2 SYDVKM. The CDR3 spells CASSTAPGMRLYEQYF. For the CDR3, the DNA is TGTGCCAGCAGTACTGCCCCAGGGATGCGCCTCTACGAGCAGTACTTC.

This clonotype was found a few times. The CDR3 sequence: CASSLEPRSLAGRTDTQYF. The CDR3 region has the DNA TGTGCCAGCAGCTTAGAACCTAGGTCCCTAGCGGGACGCACAGATACGCAGTATTTT. The chain combines TRBV11-2 with TRBJ2-3, with 9 bases lining up with TRBD2. J gave up 1 base and V 0 bases, and 11 bases lay outside the gene matches. The germline CDR1 and CDR2 sequences are SGHAT and FQNNGV. The CDR3 length is 19 residues.